This T cell receptor beta chain was profiled in a study of T cells in tumors after PD-1 blockade. Genomic DNA template from tumor biopsies or peripheral blood, 616 ng to 6,004 ng input. Notes on the study in general: Some novel exhausted tumor clones appeared in pre-treatment blood, suggesting peripheral recruitment.

This clone was counted between two and nine times. Its antigen is not identified. Looked up from germline, CDR1 is SGHDT and CDR2 is YYEEEE. The CDR3 length is 12 residues. V was trimmed by 5 bases and J by 6 bases, leaving 12 bases between them. Data came from immunoSEQ multiplex PCR; TCRdb stores just in-frame clones and leaves some out. The table includes more than 5,000 clones, around 84% detected once. The specimen comprised PBMCs, sampled after anti-PD-1 therapy. The clonotype was recovered from a human donor with advanced basal cell or squamous cell carcinoma (not recorded which). The chain uses TRBV5-6 and TRBJ2-7; no definite D call. This CDR3 reads CASRLGVFEQYF. The CDR3 DNA reads as TGTGCCAGCAGGCTGGGCGTTTTCGAGCAGTACTTC.